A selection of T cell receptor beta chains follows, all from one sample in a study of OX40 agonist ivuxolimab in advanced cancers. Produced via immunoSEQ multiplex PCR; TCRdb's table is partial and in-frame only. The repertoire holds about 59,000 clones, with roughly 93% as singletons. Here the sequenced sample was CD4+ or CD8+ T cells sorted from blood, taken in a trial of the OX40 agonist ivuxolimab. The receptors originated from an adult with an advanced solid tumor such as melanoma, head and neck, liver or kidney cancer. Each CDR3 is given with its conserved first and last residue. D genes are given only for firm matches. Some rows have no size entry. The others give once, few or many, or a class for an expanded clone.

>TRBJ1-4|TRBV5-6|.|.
CASSGGAVEKLFF
TGTGCCAGCAGCGGCGGGGCTGTTGAAAAACTGTTTTTT
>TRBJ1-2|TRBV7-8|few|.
CASSPASNYGYTF
TGTGCCAGCAGCCCCGCGAGTAACTATGGCTACACCTTC
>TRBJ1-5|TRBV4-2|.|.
CASSQGRGSNQPQHF
TGTGCCAGCAGCCAAGGCAGGGGAAGCAATCAGCCCCAGCATTTT
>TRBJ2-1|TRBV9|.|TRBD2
CASSAPISGMNEQFF
TGTGCCAGCAGCGCCCCAATTAGCGGGATGAATGAGCAGTTCTTC
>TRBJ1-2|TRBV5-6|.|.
CASSLAVWEKGYGYTF
TGTGCCAGCAGCTTGGCGGTGTGGGAAAAGGGCTATGGCTACACCTTC
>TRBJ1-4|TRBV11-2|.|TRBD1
CASSPRATGADNEKLFF
TGTGCCAGCAGCCCTAGGGCCACAGGGGCGGATAATGAAAAACTGTTTTTT
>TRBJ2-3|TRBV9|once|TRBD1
CASSVGQGLGTDTQYF
TGTGCCAGCAGCGTAGGACAGGGTCTGGGCACAGATACGCAGTATTTT
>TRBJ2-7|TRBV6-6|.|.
CASSYNGVTSGEQYF
TGTGCCAGCAGTTACAACGGGGTGACATCGGGGGAGCAGTACTTC
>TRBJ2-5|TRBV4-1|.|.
CASSQDYRVGETQYF
TGCGCCAGCAGCCAAGATTACAGGGTGGGGGAGACCCAGTACTTC
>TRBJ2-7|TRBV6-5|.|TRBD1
CASSFPGQGYEQYF
TGTGCCAGCAGTTTCCCGGGACAGGGCTACGAGCAGTACTTC
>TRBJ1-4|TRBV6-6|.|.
CASKQYANEKLFF
TGTGCCAGCAAGCAGTACGCTAATGAAAAACTGTTTTTT
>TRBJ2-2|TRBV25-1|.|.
CASSGGDGELFF
TGTGCCAGCAGTGGGGGGGACGGGGAGCTGTTTTTT
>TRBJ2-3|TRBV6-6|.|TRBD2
CASSFLTSGGTDTQYF
TGTGCCAGCAGTTTCTTGACTAGCGGGGGCACAGATACGCAGTATTTT
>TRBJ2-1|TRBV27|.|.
CASAPVSSYNEQFF
TGTGCCAGCGCACCCGTAAGCTCCTACAATGAGCAGTTCTTC
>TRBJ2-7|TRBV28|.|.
CASSSGGSEQYF
TGTGCCAGCAGTTCTGGGGGGAGCGAGCAGTACTTC
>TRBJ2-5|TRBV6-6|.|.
CASSYTTLGGETQYF
TGTGCCAGCAGTTACACGACTCTTGGGGGGGAGACCCAGTACTTC
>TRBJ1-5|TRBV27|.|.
CASSFTQGLGNQPQHF
TGTGCCAGCAGTTTTACTCAGGGGTTGGGCAATCAGCCCCAGCATTTT
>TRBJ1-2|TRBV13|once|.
CASSADGDGYTF
TGTGCCAGCAGCGCGGACGGCGATGGCTACACCTTC
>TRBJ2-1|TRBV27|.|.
CASSLGDEQFF
TGTGCCAGCAGTCTTGGGGATGAGCAGTTCTTC
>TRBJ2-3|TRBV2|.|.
CASSGSGIDTQYF
TGTGCCAGCAGTGGTAGCGGTATTGATACGCAGTATTTT
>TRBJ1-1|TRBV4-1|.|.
CASSQGGAWTEAFF
TGCGCCAGCAGCCAAGGGGGGGCGTGGACTGAAGCTTTCTTT
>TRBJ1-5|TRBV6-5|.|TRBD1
CASSLPGQGGQPQHF
TGTGCCAGCAGTCTACCGGGACAGGGTGGTCAGCCCCAGCATTTT
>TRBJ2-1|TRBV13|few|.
CASSVRDEQFF
TGTGCCAGCAGCGTACGAGATGAGCAGTTCTTC
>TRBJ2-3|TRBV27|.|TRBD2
CASSSPGLDPIDTQYF
TGTGCCAGCAGTTCGCCGGGACTAGACCCCATTGATACGCAGTATTTT
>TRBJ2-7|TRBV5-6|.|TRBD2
CASSLGQRERYEQYF
TGTGCCAGCAGCTTGGGCCAGCGGGAGAGATACGAGCAGTACTTC
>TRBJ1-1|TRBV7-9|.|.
CASSLQSYTEAFF
TGTGCCAGCAGCTTACAGAGCTACACTGAAGCTTTCTTT